This T cell receptor beta chain originates from a study of T cell responses to AZD1222 COVID-19 vaccine. Study observations and caveats: Rises in breadth and depth of Spike-specific TCRs came after two AZD1222 doses. Targeting of unmutated variant regions was reportedly seen in nearly half of spike-specific TCRs. Baseline serology detected seropositivity in only a handful of AZD1222 recipients.

Assay: immunoSEQ multiplex PCR; the TCRdb copy retains only in-frame clones and omits some. The sample shows roughly 80,000 clones, around four fifths of them seen only once. CDR1 and CDR2 (germline): SGHAT, FQNNGV. The CDR3 covers 14 residues. Losses at the gene ends were 5 bases for V and 6 bases for J; bases not matched to a gene: 10. Concerning this clone: No antigen is known for it.

This sequence was found in an adult in good health. The rearrangement joins TRBV11-2 to TRBJ2-7; 7 nucleotides match TRBD2. The material sequenced was peripheral blood, taken on day 0 of AZD1222 vaccination. CDR3 sequence: CASSPRTRIAEQYF. The DNA of the CDR3 is TGTGCCAGCAGCCCCCGGACTAGGATCGCCGAGCAGTACTTC.